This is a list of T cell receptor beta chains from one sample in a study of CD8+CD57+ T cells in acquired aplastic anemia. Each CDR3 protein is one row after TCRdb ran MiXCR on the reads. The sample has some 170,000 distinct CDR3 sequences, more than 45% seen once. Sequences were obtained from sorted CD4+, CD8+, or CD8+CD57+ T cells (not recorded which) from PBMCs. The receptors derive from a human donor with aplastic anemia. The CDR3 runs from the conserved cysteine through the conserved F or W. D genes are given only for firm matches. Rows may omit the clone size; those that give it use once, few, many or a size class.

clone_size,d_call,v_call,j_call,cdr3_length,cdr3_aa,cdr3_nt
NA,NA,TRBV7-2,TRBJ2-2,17,CASSLARGGGWTGELFF,TGTGCCAGCAGCTTAGCCAGGGGGGGGGGCTGGACCGGGGAGCTGTTTTTT
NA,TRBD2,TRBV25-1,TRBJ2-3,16,CASSPSGTSGTYTQYF,TGTGCCAGCAGCCCCAGCGGGACTAGCGGGACCTATACGCAGTATTTT
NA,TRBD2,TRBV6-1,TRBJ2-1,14,CASRTSGGAQEQFF,TGTGCCAGCAGAACTAGCGGGGGGGCCCAGGAGCAGTTCTTC
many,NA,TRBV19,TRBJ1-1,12,CASSISQWEAFF,TGTGCCAGTAGTATTTCCCAGTGGGAAGCTTTCTTT
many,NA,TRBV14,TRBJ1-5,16,CASSLPGRGFNQPQHF,TGTGCCAGCAGCCTTCCGGGCAGGGGATTCAATCAGCCCCAGCATTTT
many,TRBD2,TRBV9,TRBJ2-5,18,CASSAPGTSGGAGETQYF,TGTGCCAGCAGCGCACCAGGGACTAGCGGGGGGGCCGGTGAGACCCAGTACTTC
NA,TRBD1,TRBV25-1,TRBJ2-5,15,CASSAGTGGRETQYF,TGTGCCAGCAGTGCCGGGACAGGGGGGAGGGAGACCCAGTACTTC
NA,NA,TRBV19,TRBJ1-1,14,CASTQGGMNTEAFF,TGTGCCAGTACCCAAGGAGGGATGAACACTGAAGCTTTCTTT
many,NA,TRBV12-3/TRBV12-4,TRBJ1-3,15,CASSYDSRPGNTIYF,TGTGCCAGCAGCTATGACAGTCGCCCTGGAAACACCATATATTTT
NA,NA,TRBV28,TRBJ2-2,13,CASGAGNTGELFF,TGTGCCAGTGGGGCAGGGAACACCGGGGAGCTGTTTTTT
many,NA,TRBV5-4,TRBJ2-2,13,CASRLTGSGELFF,TGTGCCAGCAGATTAACAGGGTCCGGGGAGCTGTTTTTT
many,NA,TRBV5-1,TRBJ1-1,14,CASSLGGVSTEAFF,TGCGCCAGCAGCTTGGGGGGGGTGAGCACTGAAGCTTTCTTT
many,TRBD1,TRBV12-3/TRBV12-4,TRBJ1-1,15,CASSLPRQGRTEAFF,TGTGCCAGCAGTTTACCCAGACAGGGACGGACTGAAGCTTTCTTT
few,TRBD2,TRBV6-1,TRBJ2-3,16,CASSRTSGGAPDTQYF,TGTGCCAGCAGCCGGACTAGCGGGGGGGCCCCAGATACGCAGTATTTT
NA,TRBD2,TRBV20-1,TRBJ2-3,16,CSARTSGPTRGDTQYF,TGCAGTGCTAGAACTAGCGGGCCAACACGGGGAGATACGCAGTATTTT
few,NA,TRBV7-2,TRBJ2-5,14,CASSFDWEQETQHF,TGTGCCAGCAGCTTTGACTGGGAACAAGAGACCCAGCACTTC
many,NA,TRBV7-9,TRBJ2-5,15,CASSLEDRLGETQYF,TGTGCCAGCAGCTTAGAAGACAGGCTAGGGGAGACCCAGTACTTC
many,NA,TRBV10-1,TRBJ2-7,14,CASSELEVAYEQYF,TGCGCCAGCAGTGAATTGGAGGTTGCCTACGAGCAGTACTTC
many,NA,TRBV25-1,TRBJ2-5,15,CASRYLRKQGETQYF,TGTGCCAGCCGTTACCTTAGAAAACAGGGCGAGACCCAGTACTTC
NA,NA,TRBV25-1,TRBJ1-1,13,CASRGLTNTEAFF,TGTGCCAGCAGAGGCCTGACGAACACTGAAGCTTTCTTT
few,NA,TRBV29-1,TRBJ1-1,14,CSVEGVDGQLAAFF,TGCAGCGTTGAAGGAGTTGACGGACAGCTAGCAGCTTTCTTT
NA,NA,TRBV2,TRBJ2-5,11,CASSEQESQYF,TGTGCCAGCAGTGAACAGGAGTCCCAGTACTTC
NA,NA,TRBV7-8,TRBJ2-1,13,CASSLVSYNEQFF,TGCGCCAGCAGCTTAGTCAGCTACAATGAGCAGTTCTTC
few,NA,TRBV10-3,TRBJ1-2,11,CATSSNYGYTF,TGTGCCACCTCTTCGAACTATGGCTACACCTTC
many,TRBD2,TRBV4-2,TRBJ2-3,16,CASSQSIAGGVDTQYF,TGTGCCAGCAGCCAATCCATAGCGGGAGGTGTCGATACGCAGTATTTT
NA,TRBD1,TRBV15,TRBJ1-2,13,CATSGGQGNGYTF,TGTGCCACCAGCGGGGGACAGGGCAATGGCTACACCTTC
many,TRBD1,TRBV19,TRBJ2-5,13,CASSATGEETQYF,TGTGCCAGTAGTGCAACAGGGGAAGAGACCCAGTACTTC
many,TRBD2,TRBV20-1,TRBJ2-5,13,CSAGGGLVETQYF,TGCAGCGCCGGGGGGGGACTAGTTGAGACCCAGTACTTC
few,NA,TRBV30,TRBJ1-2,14,CAWDSRGSNYGYTF,TGTGCCTGGGATTCCCGAGGATCTAACTATGGCTACACCTTC
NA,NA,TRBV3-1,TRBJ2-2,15,CASSHPVDTGGELFF,TGTGCCAGCAGCCATCCCGTGGACACGGGCGGGGAGCTGTTTTTT
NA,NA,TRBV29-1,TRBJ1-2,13,CSVPRDANYGYTF,TGCAGCGTTCCCCGGGACGCTAACTATGGCTACACCTTC
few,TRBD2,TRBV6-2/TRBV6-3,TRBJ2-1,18,CASSYSLPAGGVRDEQFF,TGTGCCAGCAGTTACTCCCTCCCGGCGGGGGGGGTCAGGGATGAGCAGTTCTTC
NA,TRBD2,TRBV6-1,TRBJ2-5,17,CASSARTSGGRQETQYF,TGTGCCAGCAGTGCTCGGACTAGCGGGGGCCGACAAGAGACCCAGTACTTC
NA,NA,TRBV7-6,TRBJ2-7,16,CASSLEYWGQGGEQYF,TGTGCCAGCAGCTTAGAATATTGGGGGCAGGGAGGCGAGCAGTACTTC
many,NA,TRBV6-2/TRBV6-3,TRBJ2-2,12,CASSYLSGELFF,TGTGCCAGCAGTTACTTATCCGGGGAGCTGTTTTTT
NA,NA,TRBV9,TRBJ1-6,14,CASSARVASSPLHF,TGTGCCAGCAGTGCTAGAGTCGCGAGTTCACCCCTCCACTTT
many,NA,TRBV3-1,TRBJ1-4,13,CASSQGGGEKLFF,TGTGCCAGCAGCCAAGGCGGGGGCGAAAAACTGTTTTTT
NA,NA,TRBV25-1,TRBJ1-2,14,CASSESAYSYGYTF,TGTGCCAGCAGTGAATCGGCGTATTCCTATGGCTACACCTTC
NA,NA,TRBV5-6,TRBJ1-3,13,CASSLTAGNTIYF,TGTGCCAGCAGCTTGACAGCTGGAAACACCATATATTTT
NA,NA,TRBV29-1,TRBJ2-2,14,CSVVDRMNTGELFF,TGCAGCGTAGTTGACAGGATGAACACCGGGGAGCTGTTTTTT
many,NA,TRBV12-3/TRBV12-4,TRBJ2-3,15,CASSPAPTDTDTQYF,TGTGCCAGCAGCCCGGCCCCCACAGACACAGATACGCAGTATTTT
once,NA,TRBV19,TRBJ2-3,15,CASSIGGTSTDTQYF,TGTGCCAGTAGTATCGGGGGAACTAGCACAGATACGCAGTATTTT
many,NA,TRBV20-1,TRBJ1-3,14,CSARDDRTGNTIYF,TGCAGTGCTAGAGACGACAGGACTGGAAACACCATATATTTT
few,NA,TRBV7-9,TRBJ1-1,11,CASSFMGEAFF,TGTGCCAGCAGCTTTATGGGTGAAGCTTTCTTT